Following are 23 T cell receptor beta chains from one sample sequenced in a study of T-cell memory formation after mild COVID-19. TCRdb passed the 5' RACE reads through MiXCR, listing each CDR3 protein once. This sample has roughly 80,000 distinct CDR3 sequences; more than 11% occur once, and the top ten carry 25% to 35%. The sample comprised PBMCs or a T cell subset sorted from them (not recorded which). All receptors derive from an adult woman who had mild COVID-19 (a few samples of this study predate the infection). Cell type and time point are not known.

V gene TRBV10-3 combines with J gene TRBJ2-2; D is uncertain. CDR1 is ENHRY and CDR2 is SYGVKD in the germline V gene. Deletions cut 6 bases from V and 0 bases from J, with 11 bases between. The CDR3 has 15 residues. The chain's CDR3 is CAISDWGSNTGELFF. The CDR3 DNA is TGTGCCATCAGCGACTGGGGATCGAACACCGGGGAGCTGTTTTTT.

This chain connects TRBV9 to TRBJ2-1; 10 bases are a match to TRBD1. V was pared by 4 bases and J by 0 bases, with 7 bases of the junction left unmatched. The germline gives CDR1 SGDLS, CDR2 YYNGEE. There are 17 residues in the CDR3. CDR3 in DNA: TGTGCCAGCAGCCCCTCGGGACAGGGGAGCTCCTACAATGAGCAGTTCTTC. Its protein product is CASSPSGQGSSYNEQFF.

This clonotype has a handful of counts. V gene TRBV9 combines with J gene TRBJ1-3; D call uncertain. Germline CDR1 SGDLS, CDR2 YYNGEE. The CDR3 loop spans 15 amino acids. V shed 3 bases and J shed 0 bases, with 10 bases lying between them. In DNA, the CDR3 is TGTGCCAGCAGCGCAGACCAGAGCTCTGGAAACACCATATATTTT. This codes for CASSADQSSGNTIYF.

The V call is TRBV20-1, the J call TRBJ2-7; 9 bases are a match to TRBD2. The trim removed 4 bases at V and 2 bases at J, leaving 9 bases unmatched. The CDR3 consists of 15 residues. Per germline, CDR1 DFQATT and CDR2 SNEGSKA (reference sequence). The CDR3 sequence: CSANQRGVQTYEQYF. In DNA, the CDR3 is TGCAGTGCTAACCAGCGGGGGGTTCAGACCTACGAGCAGTACTTC.

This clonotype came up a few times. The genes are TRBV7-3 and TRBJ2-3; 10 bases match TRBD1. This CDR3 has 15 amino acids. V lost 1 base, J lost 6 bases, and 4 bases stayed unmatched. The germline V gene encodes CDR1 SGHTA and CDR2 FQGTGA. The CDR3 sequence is CASSLKTGGVDTQYF. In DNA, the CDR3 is TGTGCCAGCAGCTTAAAGACAGGGGGCGTTGATACGCAGTATTTT.

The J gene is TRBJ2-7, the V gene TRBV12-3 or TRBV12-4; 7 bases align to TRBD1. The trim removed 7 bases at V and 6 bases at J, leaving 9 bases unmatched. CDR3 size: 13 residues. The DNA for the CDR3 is TGTGCCAGCAATCACGACAGGGTGAGCGAGCAGTACTTC. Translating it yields CASNHDRVSEQYF.

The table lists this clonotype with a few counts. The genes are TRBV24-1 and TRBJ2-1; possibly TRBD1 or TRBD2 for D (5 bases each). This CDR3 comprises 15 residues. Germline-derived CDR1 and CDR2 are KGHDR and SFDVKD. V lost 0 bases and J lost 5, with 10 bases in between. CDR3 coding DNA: TGTGCCACCAGTGATTTGGGGACGTGGAACAATGAGCAGTTCTTC. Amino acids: CATSDLGTWNNEQFF.

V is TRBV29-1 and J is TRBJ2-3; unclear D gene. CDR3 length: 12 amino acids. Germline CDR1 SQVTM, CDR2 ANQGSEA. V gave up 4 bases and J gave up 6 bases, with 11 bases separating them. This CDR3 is CSVGGRGDTQYF. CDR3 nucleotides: TGCAGCGTTGGTGGTAGAGGTGATACGCAGTATTTT.

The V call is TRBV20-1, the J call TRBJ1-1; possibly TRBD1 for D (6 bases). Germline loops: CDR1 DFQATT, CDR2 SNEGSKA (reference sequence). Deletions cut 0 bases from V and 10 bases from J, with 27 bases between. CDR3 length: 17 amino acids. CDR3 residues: CSARDLGSGQSIWGAFF. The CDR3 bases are TGCAGTGCTAGAGATCTCGGATCCGGACAGTCAATTTGGGGAGCTTTCTTT.

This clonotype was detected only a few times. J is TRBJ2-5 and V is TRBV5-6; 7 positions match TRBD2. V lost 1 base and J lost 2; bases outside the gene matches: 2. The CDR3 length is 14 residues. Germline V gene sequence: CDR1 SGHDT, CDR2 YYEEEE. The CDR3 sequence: CASSLRGGQETQYF. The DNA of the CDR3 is TGTGCCAGCAGCTTGCGCGGGGGACAAGAGACCCAGTACTTC.

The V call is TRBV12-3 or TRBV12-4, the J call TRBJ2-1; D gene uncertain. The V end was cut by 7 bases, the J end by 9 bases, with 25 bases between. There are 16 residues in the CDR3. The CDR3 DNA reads TGTGCCAGCATCCCCAGAGGATTAGCTCGGTTATCTGAGCAGTTCTTC. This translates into CASIPRGLARLSEQFF.

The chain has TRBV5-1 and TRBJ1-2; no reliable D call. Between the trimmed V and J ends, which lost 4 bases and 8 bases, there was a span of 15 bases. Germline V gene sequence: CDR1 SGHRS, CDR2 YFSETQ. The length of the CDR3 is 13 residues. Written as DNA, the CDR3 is TGCGCCAGCAGCATTGCCGCATTAGACGGCTACACCTTC. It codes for CASSIAALDGYTF.

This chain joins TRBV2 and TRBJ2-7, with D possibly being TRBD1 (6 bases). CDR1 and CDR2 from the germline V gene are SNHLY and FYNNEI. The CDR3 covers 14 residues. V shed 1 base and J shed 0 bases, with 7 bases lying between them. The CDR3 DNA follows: TGTGCCAGCAGTGAAGGGGGGCACTCCTACGAGCAGTACTTC. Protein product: CASSEGGHSYEQYF. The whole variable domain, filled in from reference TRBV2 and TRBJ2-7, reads EPEVTQTPSHQVTQMGQEVILRCVPISNHLYFYWYRQILGQKVEFLVSFYNNEISEKSEIFDDQFSVERPDGSNFTLKIRSTKLEDSAMYFCASSEGGHSYEQYFGPGTRLTVT.

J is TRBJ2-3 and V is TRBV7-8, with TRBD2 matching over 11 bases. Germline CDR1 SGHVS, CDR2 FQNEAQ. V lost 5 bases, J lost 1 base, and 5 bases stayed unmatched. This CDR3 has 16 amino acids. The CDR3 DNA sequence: TGTGCCAGCAGCATTCCTAGCGGGGGGCGCACAGATACGCAGTATTTT. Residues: CASSIPSGGRTDTQYF.

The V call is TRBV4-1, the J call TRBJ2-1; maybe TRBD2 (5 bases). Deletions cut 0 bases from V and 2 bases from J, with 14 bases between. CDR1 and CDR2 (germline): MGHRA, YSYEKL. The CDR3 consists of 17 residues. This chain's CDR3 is CASSQDPDFPPYNEQFF. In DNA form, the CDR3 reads TGCGCCAGCAGCCAAGACCCGGACTTTCCTCCCTACAATGAGCAGTTCTTC.

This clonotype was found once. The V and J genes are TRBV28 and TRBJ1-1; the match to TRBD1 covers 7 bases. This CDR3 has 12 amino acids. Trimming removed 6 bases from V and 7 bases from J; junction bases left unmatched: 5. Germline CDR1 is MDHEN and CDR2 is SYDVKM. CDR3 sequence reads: CASSLHRGEAFF. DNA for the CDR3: TGTGCCAGCAGCCTTCACAGGGGTGAAGCTTTCTTT. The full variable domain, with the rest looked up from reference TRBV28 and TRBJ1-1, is DVKVTQSSRYLVKRTGEKVFLECVQDMDHENMFWYRQDPGLGLRLIYFSYDVKMKEKGDIPEGYSVSREKKERFSLILESASTNQTSMYLCASSLHRGEAFFGQGTRLTVV.

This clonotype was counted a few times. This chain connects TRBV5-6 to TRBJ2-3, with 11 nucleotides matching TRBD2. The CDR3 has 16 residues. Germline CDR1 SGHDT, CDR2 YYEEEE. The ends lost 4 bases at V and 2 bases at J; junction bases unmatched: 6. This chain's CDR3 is CASSGLTSGITDTQYF. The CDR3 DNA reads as TGTGCCAGCAGCGGATTGACTAGCGGGATCACAGATACGCAGTATTTT. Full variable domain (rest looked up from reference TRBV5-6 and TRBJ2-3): DAGVTQSPTHLIKTRGQQVTLRCSPKSGHDTVSWYQQALGQGPQFIFQYYEEEERQRGNFPDRFSGHQFPNYSSELNVNALLLGDSALYLCASSGLTSGITDTQYFGPGTRLTVL.

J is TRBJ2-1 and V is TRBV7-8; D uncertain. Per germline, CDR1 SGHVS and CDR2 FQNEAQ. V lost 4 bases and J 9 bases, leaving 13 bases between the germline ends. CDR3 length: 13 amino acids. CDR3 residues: CASSSRPSGEQFF. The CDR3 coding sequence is TGTGCCAGCAGCTCCCGGCCCTCCGGTGAGCAGTTCTTC. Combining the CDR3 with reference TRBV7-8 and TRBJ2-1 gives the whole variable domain GAGVSQSPRYKVAKRGQDVALRCDPISGHVSLFWYQQALGQGPEFLTYFQNEAQLDKSGLPSDRFFAERPEGSVSTLKIQRTQQEDSAVYLCASSSRPSGEQFFGPGTRLTVL.

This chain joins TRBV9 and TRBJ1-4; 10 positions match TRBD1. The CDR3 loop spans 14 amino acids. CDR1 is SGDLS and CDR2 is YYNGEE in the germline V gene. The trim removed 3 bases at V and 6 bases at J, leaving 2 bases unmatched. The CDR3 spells CASSAGTGDEKLFF. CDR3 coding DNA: TGTGCCAGCAGCGCCGGGACAGGGGATGAAAAACTGTTTTTT.

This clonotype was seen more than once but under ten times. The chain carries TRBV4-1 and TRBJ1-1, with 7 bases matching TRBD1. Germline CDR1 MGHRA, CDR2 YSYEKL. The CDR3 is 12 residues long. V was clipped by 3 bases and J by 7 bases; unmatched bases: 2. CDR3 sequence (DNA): TGCGCCAGCAGCCAGGGGACAGTTGAAGCTTTCTTT. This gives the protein CASSQGTVEAFF.

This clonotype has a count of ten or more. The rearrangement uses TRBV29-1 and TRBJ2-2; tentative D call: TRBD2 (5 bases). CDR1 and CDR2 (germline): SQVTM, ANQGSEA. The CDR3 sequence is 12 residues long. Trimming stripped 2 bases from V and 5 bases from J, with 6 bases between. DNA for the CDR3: TGCAGCGTTGAAACGGGGACCGGGGAGCTGTTTTTT. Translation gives CSVETGTGELFF.

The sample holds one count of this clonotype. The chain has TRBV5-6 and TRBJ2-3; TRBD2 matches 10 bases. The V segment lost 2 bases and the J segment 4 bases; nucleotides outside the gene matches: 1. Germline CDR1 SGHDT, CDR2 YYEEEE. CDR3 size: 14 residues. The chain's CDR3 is CASSFLAGADTQYF. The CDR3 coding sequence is TGTGCCAGCAGCTTTCTAGCGGGGGCAGATACGCAGTATTTT.

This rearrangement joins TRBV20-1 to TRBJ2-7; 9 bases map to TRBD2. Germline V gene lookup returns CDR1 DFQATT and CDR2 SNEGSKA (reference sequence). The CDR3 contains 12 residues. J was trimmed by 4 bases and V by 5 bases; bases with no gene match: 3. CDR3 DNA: TGCAGTGCTCGACTAGCGGAATACGAGCAGTACTTC. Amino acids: CSARLAEYEQYF.